This T cell receptor beta chain originates from a study of PD-L1 blockade in urothelial cancer (dated by TCRdb to about 2017). Regarding the research as a whole: Every patient began therapy in about 2014 and was given atezolizumab 1,200 mg intravenously every 3 weeks. About 90% of the roughly 29 patients were males with bladder-origin urothelial cancer, and about 65% of the roughly 30 reported a prior smoking history. Patients had an ECOG performance status of 0 or 1 and had received between 0 and 3 prior chemotherapy regimens. Blood samples were analyzed 3 weeks after the start of treatment (second dose) and 6 weeks after the start of treatment. A median of around 150,000 T cells and some 90,000 unique TCRs was obtained from blood samples, and a median clonality of around 0.072 was observed. The study, an exploratory multi-omic analysis, examined somatic, immune and clinical correlates of response to PD-L1 blockade with atezolizumab in urothelial cancer. Pretreatment tumor samples, along with matched peripheral blood collected serially before and after atezolizumab treatment, underwent TCR sequencing. Durable clinical benefit meant progression-free survival longer than 6 months, and TCR features were also tested against progression-free and overall survival. In the same patients, pretreatment tumors underwent whole exome sequencing and RNA sequencing in addition to TCR sequencing. Durable clinical benefit was achieved by nine patients but not by the remaining 20. Pretreatment blood TCR-seq was available for 27 to 30 patients, at least one posttreatment blood collection was obtained for about 24 patients, and tumor TCR-seq was available for about 24 patients.

Synthetic TCR analog templates were spiked into each PCR so that absolute template abundance could be estimated from read counts. TCRbeta CDR3 regions were amplified from genomic DNA with bias-controlled V and J gene primers using the immunoSEQ assay. Sequencing of rearranged TCRbeta segments was performed at approximately 20X coverage. The original pipeline was this. Sequencing errors were corrected by clustering, and CDR3s were annotated against IMGT so that V, D and J genes could be assigned. Out-of-frame and stop-codon sequences were excluded, and only productive TCRbeta rearrangements were used in downstream analyses. To compute clonality, Shannon entropy was normalized by the log of the number of unique productive sequences and then subtracted from one. Fisher's exact test with Benjamini-Hochberg correction, using a cutoff of adjusted p below 0.01, was how clones that differed between time points or between blood and tumor were identified. Drawn from immuneACCESS, this table holds only the in-frame rearrangements with V and J called that TCRdb kept. Clones are partly lost; checked studies trace under half to an unresolved V gene and leave the rest unexplained. D and trimming come from the DNA, and the V and J calls and clone size come from that table. The sample table records roughly 100,000 clones; 70% to 90% of these occur just once. 0.85% to 1% of the sample belongs to the ten largest clones.

The time point label for this specimen denotes: pretreatment peripheral blood. The cohort comprised roughly 30 patients with locally advanced or metastatic urothelial carcinoma treated at Memorial Sloan Kettering on a trial protocol. Peripheral blood mononuclear cells were collected pretreatment and during treatment, with between 1 and 8 total time points per patient. The Qiagen DNeasy Blood extraction kit was used to purify genomic DNA from total PBMCs and tumor samples. PBMCs were collected pretreatment and during treatment, and were isolated and stored as previously described. V is pruned by 4 bases and J by 7 bases, leaving 6 bases of the junction without a gene match. Reading from cysteine to phenylalanine, the CDR3 counts 13 amino acids. Kept here is only the CDR3 DNA, which spans 39 bases and is read in frame from base 1. CDR1 and CDR2, per the germline V gene, are SGHTA and FQGNSA. Results the study describes overall, beyond this receptor: A pretreatment peripheral blood TCR clonality below the median was linked to improved progression-free and overall survival. Patients with durable benefit showed greater expansion of tumor-associated TCR clones in peripheral blood 3 weeks after starting treatment (n ≈ 23, p = 0.022). Because the sample size was small (n ≈ 30) and many exploratory analyses were performed, the results are intended to be hypothesis-generating.

To note about this clone: Its target antigen remains unknown. Base-call qualities are not available, and no considerably larger clone is one nucleotide away.

The sequences come from PBMCs, collected around atezolizumab (anti-PD-L1) treatment. The origin of this receptor is a woman aged 80 or over with urothelial cancer. The V gene is TRBV7-2 and the J gene is TRBJ1-1; 7 nucleotides in the junction match TRBD1. The nucleotides are TGTGCCAGCAGCTACGGGACAGATAATGAAGCTTTCTTT. Its amino acids are CASSYGTDNEAFF. With the rest looked up from the reference TRBV7-2 and TRBJ1-1 genes rather than sequenced, the full variable domain is GAGVSQSPSNKVTEKGKDVELRCDPISGHTALYWYRQSLGQGLEFLIYFQGNSAPDKSGLPSDRFSAERTGGSVSTLTIQRTQQEDSAVYLCASSYGTDNEAFFGQGTRLTVV.